What follows is one T cell receptor (beta chain) and its context. Isolation recovered at least 7 million PBMCs from every sample. Using a J-beta primer mix together with a sample-barcoded 5' primer, a second PCR was run for about 6 to 12 cycles. One entry per CDR3 protein results from TCRdb running MiXCR on the 5' RACE reads. This table holds roughly 1,500,000 distinct CDR3 sequences, 30% to 40% found once. The CDR3 is made up of 14 amino acids. Looked up from germline, CDR1 is MNHNS and CDR2 is SASEGT. The germline V and J ends were trimmed by 5 bases and 7 bases, with 15 bases remaining between them. The sample originates from a study of blood T cells in healthy people across ages.

The chain uses TRBV6-1 and TRBJ2-1; the D gene is possibly TRBD1 (6 bases). The source material was blood. The source of this sequence is a woman in her 30s in good health. CDR3 DNA: TGTGCCAGCAGTAGAGAGGGGGTAAGGAATGAGCAGTTCTTC. Translated, it gives CASSREGVRNEQFF.